These T cell receptor beta chains were read from a single sample in a study of beta chain features in type 1 diabetes. The method was immunoSEQ multiplex PCR; TCRdb's version includes in-frame clones alone and lacks a portion of them. The sample shows around 450,000 clones, about an eighth of them seen only once. Sequencing was done on a sample of naive CD4+ T cells from blood. These receptors all stem from a woman under 30 in good health. Both conserved end residues are part of each CDR3. Fields, in order: V gene, clone size, D gene, J gene, CDR3 protein, CDR3 DNA. The D gene is left open where the match is weak. For some rows the clone size is stated as once, few or many, or as a class when expanded; others skip it.

v_gene: TRBV28
abundance: few
d_gene: .
j_gene: TRBJ2-1
CDR3aa: CASSLGDSYEQFF
CDR3nt: TGTGCCAGCAGTTTAGGGGATTCGTATGAGCAGTTCTTC

v_gene: TRBV5-4
abundance: few
d_gene: .
j_gene: TRBJ2-4
CDR3aa: CASSSTASRGENIQYF
CDR3nt: TGTGCCAGCAGCTCGACTGCGTCCAGGGGAGAAAACATTCAGTACTTC

v_gene: TRBV7-3
abundance: .
d_gene: .
j_gene: TRBJ2-7
CDR3aa: CASSLEGTLASYEQYF
CDR3nt: TGTGCCAGCAGCTTAGAAGGGACCCTCGCTTCCTACGAGCAGTACTTC

v_gene: TRBV14
abundance: few
d_gene: .
j_gene: TRBJ1-1
CDR3aa: CASSQDHTDEAFF
CDR3nt: TGTGCCAGCAGCCAAGATCACACAGATGAAGCTTTCTTT

v_gene: TRBV18
abundance: few
d_gene: TRBD1
j_gene: TRBJ2-1
CDR3aa: CASSPTWDRGNEQFF
CDR3nt: TGTGCCAGCTCGCCGACCTGGGACAGGGGTAATGAGCAGTTCTTC

v_gene: TRBV11-2
abundance: .
d_gene: .
j_gene: TRBJ2-4
CDR3aa: CASRSPGGALAKNIQYF
CDR3nt: TGTGCCAGCAGATCCCCCGGAGGGGCATTAGCCAAAAACATTCAGTACTTC

v_gene: TRBV7-2
abundance: .
d_gene: .
j_gene: TRBJ1-6
CDR3aa: CASSVGPGAYNSPLHF
CDR3nt: TGTGCCAGCAGCGTGGGCCCGGGGGCCTATAATTCACCCCTCCACTTT

v_gene: TRBV15
abundance: few
d_gene: .
j_gene: TRBJ2-5
CDR3aa: CATSPDVGETQYF
CDR3nt: TGTGCCACCAGCCCGGATGTCGGGGAGACCCAGTACTTC

v_gene: TRBV5-1
abundance: few
d_gene: .
j_gene: TRBJ2-2
CDR3aa: CASSLNTGELFF
CDR3nt: TGCGCCAGCAGCTTAAACACCGGGGAGCTGTTTTTT

v_gene: TRBV7-9
abundance: .
d_gene: .
j_gene: TRBJ1-2
CDR3aa: CASSLGESGYTF
CDR3nt: TGTGCCAGCAGCCTAGGGGAATCTGGCTACACCTTC

v_gene: TRBV7-8
abundance: few
d_gene: TRBD2
j_gene: TRBJ2-7
CDR3aa: CASSFGTSGTYEQYF
CDR3nt: TGTGCCAGCAGCTTTGGGACTAGCGGGACCTACGAGCAGTACTTC

v_gene: TRBV18
abundance: few
d_gene: .
j_gene: TRBJ2-3
CDR3aa: CASSPRAEADTQYF
CDR3nt: TGTGCCAGCTCACCACGAGCGGAAGCAGATACGCAGTATTTT

v_gene: TRBV2
abundance: .
d_gene: .
j_gene: TRBJ1-5
CDR3aa: CASSESFLNQPQHF
CDR3nt: TGTGCCAGCAGTGAGTCTTTTCTCAATCAGCCCCAGCATTTT

v_gene: TRBV7-8
abundance: .
d_gene: .
j_gene: TRBJ2-4
CDR3aa: CASSPIEQGSLAKNIQYF
CDR3nt: TGTGCCAGCAGCCCCATTGAACAGGGAAGCCTAGCCAAAAACATTCAGTACTTC

v_gene: TRBV2
abundance: few
d_gene: .
j_gene: TRBJ1-6
CDR3aa: CASSGSGLPYNSPLHF
CDR3nt: TGTGCCAGCAGCGGATCAGGGTTACCCTATAATTCACCCCTCCACTTT

v_gene: TRBV19
abundance: few
d_gene: .
j_gene: TRBJ2-1
CDR3aa: CASSIDRFPGNEQFF
CDR3nt: TGTGCCAGTAGTATAGATAGGTTTCCGGGGAATGAGCAGTTCTTC

v_gene: TRBV7-8
abundance: few
d_gene: TRBD2
j_gene: TRBJ2-7
CDR3aa: CASSVFRGGRPYEQYF
CDR3nt: TGTGCCAGCAGCGTATTCCGTGGCGGGAGACCCTACGAGCAGTACTTC

v_gene: TRBV9
abundance: .
d_gene: .
j_gene: TRBJ2-3
CDR3aa: CASSVGHSDTQYF
CDR3nt: TGTGCCAGCAGCGTAGGCCACTCAGATACGCAGTATTTT

v_gene: TRBV18
abundance: few
d_gene: TRBD2
j_gene: TRBJ2-1
CDR3aa: CASSPGTSGRNEQFF
CDR3nt: TGTGCCAGCTCACCGGGGACTAGCGGGAGGAATGAGCAGTTCTTC

v_gene: TRBV7-2
abundance: few
d_gene: .
j_gene: TRBJ1-3
CDR3aa: CASSLMGTTRPGNTIYF
CDR3nt: TGTGCCAGCAGCTTAATGGGGACGACCCGTCCTGGAAACACCATATATTTT

v_gene: TRBV10-3
abundance: .
d_gene: .
j_gene: TRBJ1-6
CDR3aa: CAIRLQNNSPLHF
CDR3nt: TGTGCCATCAGACTACAGAATAATTCACCCCTCCACTTT

v_gene: TRBV7-2
abundance: .
d_gene: .
j_gene: TRBJ2-7
CDR3aa: CASSSGNPRSVYEQYF
CDR3nt: TGTGCCAGCAGCTCAGGGAACCCCCGGTCCGTGTACGAGCAGTACTTC

v_gene: TRBV7-3
abundance: few
d_gene: .
j_gene: TRBJ1-1
CDR3aa: CASSSQGNTEAFF
CDR3nt: TGTGCCAGCAGCTCCCAGGGTAACACTGAAGCTTTCTTT

v_gene: TRBV4-3
abundance: few
d_gene: TRBD2
j_gene: TRBJ2-3
CDR3aa: CASSQGGTSGTDTQYF
CDR3nt: TGCGCCAGCAGCCAAGGGGGGACTAGCGGCACAGATACGCAGTATTTT

v_gene: TRBV7-2
abundance: .
d_gene: TRBD1
j_gene: TRBJ2-7
CDR3aa: CASSARTGGVREQYF
CDR3nt: TGTGCCAGCAGCGCCCGGACAGGGGGCGTGCGGGAGCAGTACTTC

v_gene: TRBV7-9
abundance: few
d_gene: .
j_gene: TRBJ2-1
CDR3aa: CASSPVRARSYNEQFF
CDR3nt: TGTGCCAGCAGCCCAGTGAGGGCGAGGTCCTACAATGAGCAGTTCTTC